This T cell receptor beta chain is drawn from a study of blood T cell repertoires in COVID-19. Looking at the study overall: PBMCs, B-cell-depleted T cells, or T cells provided the cDNA or gDNA that made up the material.

The assay was immunoSEQ multiplex PCR, and TCRdb's table has in-frame clones only and misses some. The table includes roughly 230,000 clones, approximately 84% detected once. The CDR3 extends over 19 amino acids. Germline CDR1 MNHEY, CDR2 SVGEGT. V shed 2 bases and J shed 3 bases, with 23 bases lying between them. The sequence derives from a man between 35 and 55 years old with acute or convalescent COVID-19. J is TRBJ2-1 and V is TRBV6-2 or TRBV6-3; tentatively, D is TRBD1 (7 bases). The sample comprised peripheral blood. The CDR3 loop is CASSYAGRGGQGDYNEQFF. The CDR3 DNA sequence: TGTGCCAGCAGTTACGCTGGTCGCGGAGGGCAGGGGGACTACAATGAGCAGTTCTTC.